The 11 T cell receptor beta chains below all came from one sample that was sequenced in a study of T cells in tuberculosis. Libraries were prepared by immunoSEQ multiplex PCR; TCRdb keeps only in-frame clonotypes and omits some of them. The sample consists of more than 35,000 clones, about 95% of them appearing once. Sample: PBMCs. The receptor source for this set is a donor between 10 and 35 years old with latent tuberculosis or without tuberculosis infection.

This chain connects TRBV2 to TRBJ1-2; D perhaps matches TRBD1 (5 bases). The CDR3 is 12 residues long. Looked up from germline, CDR1 is SNHLY and CDR2 is FYNNEI. V was cut by 11 bases and J by 4 bases, with 14 bases left in between. This CDR3 is CARVGGGYGYTF. CDR3 coding DNA: TGTGCCCGGGTCGGGGGGGGCTATGGCTACACCTTC.

The rearrangement uses TRBV9 and TRBJ2-4; 8 nucleotides align to TRBD1. Germline V CDR1 and CDR2: SGDLS, YYNGEE. V lost 3 bases and J lost 8; bases outside the gene matches: 13. This CDR3 has 16 amino acids. The CDR3 is CASSATTGADGYIQYF. The CDR3 nucleotides read TGTGCCAGCAGCGCCACGACAGGGGCGGATGGTTACATTCAGTACTTC.

The CDR3 region is CSARGETQYF. The DNA of the CDR3 is TGCAGCGCTCGGGGAGAGACCCAGTACTTC. The rearrangement uses TRBV29-1 and TRBJ2-5; D possibly corresponds to TRBD2 (5 bases). The V and J ends lost 7 bases and 4 bases respectively, with 7 bases between them. Germline V CDR1 and CDR2: SQVTM, ANQGSEA. This CDR3 is 10 amino acids long.

The chain uses TRBV27 and TRBJ2-7; D ambiguous. Between the trimmed V and J ends, which lost 6 bases and 3 bases, there was a span of 15 bases. Germline lookup yields CDR1 MNHEY and CDR2 SMNVEV (reference sequence). This CDR3 comprises 14 residues. The CDR3 reads CASSPYPGYYEQYF. The CDR3 DNA reads as TGTGCCAGCAGCCCTTACCCAGGATACTACGAGCAGTACTTC.

The chain uses TRBV9 and TRBJ2-7; D is unresolved. Germline V gene sequence: CDR1 SGDLS, CDR2 YYNGEE. The CDR3 loop spans 12 amino acids. V was cut by 3 bases and J by 7 bases, with 11 bases left in between. The CDR3 coding sequence is TGTGCCAGCAGCGCCCTTTCGGGTGAGCAGTACTTC. Protein: CASSALSGEQYF.

The chain links TRBV7-2 to TRBJ1-4; D might be TRBD1 (5 bases). The CDR3 sequence is 16 residues long. Trimming took 5 bases from V and 2 from J, leaving 15 bases between them. Germline CDR1 and CDR2: SGHTA and FQGNSA. The CDR3 is CASSQTSGFTNEKLFF. The CDR3 nucleotides read TGTGCCAGCAGCCAAACATCAGGGTTTACTAATGAAAAACTGTTTTTT.

This clone appeared once. The gene calls are TRBV10-1 and TRBJ1-1; D uncertain. Germline CDR1 is WNHNN and CDR2 is SYGVQD (reference sequence). There are 13 residues in the CDR3. Trimming removed 4 bases at V and 1 base at J, with 7 bases between. CDR3 in DNA: TGCGCCAGCAGTGTCGGGAGGAACACTGAAGCTTTCTTT. Amino acid sequence: CASSVGRNTEAFF.

The gene calls are TRBV2 and TRBJ2-3; 13 bases fit TRBD2. Trimming cost V 7 bases and J 0 bases; bases outside gene matches: 16. Germline V gives CDR1 SNHLY, CDR2 FYNNEI. The CDR3 sequence is 20 residues long. CDR3 loop: CASMRRRLAGGDSSTDTQYF. CDR3 coding DNA: TGTGCCAGCATGAGGAGGAGACTAGCGGGGGGTGATTCTAGCACAGATACGCAGTATTTT.

The chain uses TRBV29-1 and TRBJ2-3; 10 bases match TRBD2. With 6 bases clipped from V and 1 base from J, the junction kept 4 bases outside the gene matches. Germline CDR1 is SQVTM and CDR2 is ANQGSEA. This CDR3 comprises 14 residues. In DNA form, the CDR3 reads TGCAGCGTCCAAGGGACTAGCGGCACAGATACGCAGTATTTT. Translating it yields CSVQGTSGTDTQYF.

The chain is built from TRBV5-4 and TRBJ2-7; no firm D call. There are 13 residues in the CDR3. In germline, CDR1 is SGHNT, CDR2 YYREEE (reference sequence). The V gene lost 0 bases and the J gene lost 4 bases, with 8 bases spanning the gap. The chain's CDR3 is CASSLGPEYEQYF. The CDR3 DNA reads TGTGCCAGCAGCTTGGGGCCGGAGTACGAGCAGTACTTC.

CDR3 sequence: CASSQDLGGREGFDEQFF. CDR3 bases: TGTGCCAGCAGCCAAGATTTGGGGGGGAGGGAAGGTTTCGATGAGCAGTTCTTC. The chain uses TRBV4-2 and TRBJ2-1; 7 nucleotides match TRBD2. Germline CDR1 reads LGHNA; CDR2 reads YNFKEQ. This CDR3 has 18 residues. V dropped 0 bases and J dropped 8; count of bases not matched to a gene: 16.